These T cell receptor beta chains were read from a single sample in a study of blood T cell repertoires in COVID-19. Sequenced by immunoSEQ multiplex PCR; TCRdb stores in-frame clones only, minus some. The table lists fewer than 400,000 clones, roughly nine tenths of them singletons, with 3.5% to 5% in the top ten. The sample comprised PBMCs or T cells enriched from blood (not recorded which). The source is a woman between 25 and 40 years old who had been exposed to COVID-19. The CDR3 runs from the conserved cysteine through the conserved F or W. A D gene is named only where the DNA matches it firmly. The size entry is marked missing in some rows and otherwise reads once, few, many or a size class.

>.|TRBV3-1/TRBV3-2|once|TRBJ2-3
CASSSIGSTDTQYF
TGTGCCAGCAGCTCTATTGGTAGCACAGATACGCAGTATTTT
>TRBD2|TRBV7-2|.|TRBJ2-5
CASSLAGGLATETQYF
TGTGCCAGCAGCTTAGCCGGCGGACTAGCGACGGAGACCCAGTACTTC
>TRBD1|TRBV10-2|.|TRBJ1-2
CASSESGQGIYYGYTF
TGCGCCAGCAGTGAGTCGGGACAGGGAATTTACTATGGCTACACCTTC
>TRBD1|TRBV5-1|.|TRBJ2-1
CASSRGQGRTYNEQFF
TGCGCCAGCAGCCGGGGACAGGGTCGGACCTACAATGAGCAGTTCTTC
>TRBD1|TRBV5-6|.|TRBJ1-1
CASSFGQTGGGTEAFF
TGTGCCAGCAGCTTTGGACAGACAGGGGGCGGCACTGAAGCTTTCTTT
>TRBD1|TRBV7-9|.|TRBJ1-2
CASSLSGQGSYQYTF
TGTGCCAGCAGCTTATCGGGACAGGGATCCTATCAGTACACCTTC
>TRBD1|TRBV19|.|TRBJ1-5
CASSIGQGRNQPQHF
TGTGCCAGTAGTATCGGACAGGGTCGCAATCAGCCCCAGCATTTT
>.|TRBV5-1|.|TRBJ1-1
CASSSQGFEAFF
TGCGCCAGCAGCTCACAGGGTTTTGAAGCTTTCTTT
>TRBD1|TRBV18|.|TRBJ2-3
CASSPGQDRRTDTQYF
TGTGCCAGCTCACCCGGGCAGGACAGGCGCACAGATACGCAGTATTTT
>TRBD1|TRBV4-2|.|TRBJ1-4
CASSQQDREGEKLFF
TGTGCCAGCAGCCAACAGGACAGGGAGGGAGAAAAACTGTTTTTT
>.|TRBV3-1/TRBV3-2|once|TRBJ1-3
CASMRSSGNTIYF
TGTGCGAGCATGAGGTCCTCTGGAAACACCATATATTTT
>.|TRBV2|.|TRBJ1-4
CASTLGAFRTNEKLFF
TGTGCCAGCACCCTAGGAGCCTTTAGAACTAATGAAAAACTGTTTTTT
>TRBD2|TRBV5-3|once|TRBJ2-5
CARSFGTRKDETQYF
TGTGCCAGAAGCTTTGGGACTAGAAAGGATGAGACCCAGTACTTC
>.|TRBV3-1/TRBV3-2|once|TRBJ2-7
CASSQTQGYEQYF
TGTGCCAGCAGCCAGACACAGGGCTACGAGCAGTACTTC
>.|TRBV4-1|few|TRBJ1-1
CASRRNTEAFF
TGCGCCAGCAGGCGGAACACTGAAGCTTTCTTT
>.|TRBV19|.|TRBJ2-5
CASSTTGGRETQYF
TGTGCCAGTAGTACTACCGGGGGTCGGGAGACCCAGTACTTC
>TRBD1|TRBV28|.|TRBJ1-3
CATRGGLGNTIYF
TGTGCCACCAGGGGGGGGCTTGGAAACACCATATATTTT
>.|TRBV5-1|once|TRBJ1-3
CASSLGSSGNTIYF
TGCGCCAGCAGCTTGGGCAGCTCTGGAAACACCATATATTTT
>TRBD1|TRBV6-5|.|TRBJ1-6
CASRLEDRGGSPLHF
TGTGCCAGCAGATTAGAGGACAGGGGAGGTTCACCCCTCCACTTT
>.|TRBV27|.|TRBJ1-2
CASSHGGYYGYTF
TGTGCCAGCAGTCATGGGGGGTACTATGGCTACACCTTC
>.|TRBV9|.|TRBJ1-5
CASSVEVGEVWSNQPQHF
TGTGCCAGCAGCGTAGAGGTGGGGGAGGTTTGGAGCAATCAGCCCCAGCATTTT
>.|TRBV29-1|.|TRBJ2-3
CSARNPDTDTQYF
TGCAGCGCCCGAAACCCAGACACAGATACGCAGTATTTT
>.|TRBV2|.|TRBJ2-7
CASSENGNYYEQYF
TGTGCCAGCAGTGAAAACGGGAATTACTACGAGCAGTACTTC
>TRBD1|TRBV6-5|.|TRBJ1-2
CASGDRGGYGYTF
TGTGCCAGCGGAGACAGGGGGGGCTATGGCTACACCTTC
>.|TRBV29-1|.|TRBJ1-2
CSANTDSFGYTF
TGCAGCGCCAATACGGACAGTTTTGGCTACACCTTC
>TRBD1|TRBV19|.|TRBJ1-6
CASSTRTGALNSPLHF
TGTGCCAGTAGTACCCGGACAGGGGCGCTTAATTCACCCCTCCACTTT
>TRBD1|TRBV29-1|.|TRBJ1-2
CSVGFLGQGYTF
TGCAGCGTTGGGTTCCTGGGACAGGGCTACACCTTC
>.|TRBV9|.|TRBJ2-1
CASSARGGSSNEQFF
TGTGCCAGCAGCGCCAGGGGCGGCAGCTCTAATGAGCAGTTCTTC
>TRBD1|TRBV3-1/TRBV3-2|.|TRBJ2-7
CASSQWDRLRDEQYF
TGTGCCAGCAGCCAGTGGGACAGGCTTAGAGACGAGCAGTACTTC
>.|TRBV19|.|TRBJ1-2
CASTLVGDRNYGYTF
TGTGCCAGTACTCTCGTTGGAGATAGAAACTATGGCTACACCTTC
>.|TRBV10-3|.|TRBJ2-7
CATNPTVSSYEQYF
TGTGCCACCAATCCCACAGTTAGCTCCTACGAGCAGTACTTC
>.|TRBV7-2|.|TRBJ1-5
CASSLVTGSKGWSKPQHF
TGTGCCAGCAGCTTGGTCACAGGATCCAAGGGCTGGTCAAAGCCCCAGCATTTT
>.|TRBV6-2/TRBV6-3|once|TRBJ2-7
CASSYEVTYEQYF
TGTGCCAGCAGTTACGAGGTTACCTACGAGCAGTACTTC
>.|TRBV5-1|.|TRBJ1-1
CASSLNAAGTEAFF
TGCGCCAGCAGCTTAAATGCGGCGGGTACTGAAGCTTTCTTT
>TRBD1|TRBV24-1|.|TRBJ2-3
CATSDTGVSTDTQYF
TGTGCCACCAGTGATACAGGGGTCAGCACAGATACGCAGTATTTT
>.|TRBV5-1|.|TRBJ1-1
CASSLVVGDTEAFF
TGCGCCAGCAGCTTGGTAGTGGGAGACACTGAAGCTTTCTTT
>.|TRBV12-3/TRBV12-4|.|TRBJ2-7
CAGGTALPYEQYF
TGTGCCGGGGGGACAGCCTTACCCTACGAGCAGTACTTC